The source of this T cell receptor beta chain is a study of T cells in Graves' hyperthyroidism and ophthalmopathy. Findings and caveats of the study: The authors' 13 V-J model separated ophthalmopathy from stable hyperthyroidism. Blood also showed most of the thyroid clonotypes that were expanded above 0.001.

Trimming removed 4 bases at V and 4 bases at J, with 13 bases between. Germline V CDR1 and CDR2: MNHEY, SVGAGI. The CDR3 runs 14 residues. Amplified regions were TCR beta CDR3 sequences from RNA transcripts. Initially, a first-round RT-PCR of the TCR CDR3 employed the HTBI primer set. Using its own MiXCR run on the multiplex PCR reads, TCRdb lists one record per CDR3 protein. The sample shows almost 350,000 distinct CDR3 sequences, around a sixth of them seen only once. This clonotype was seen at least ten times. Its antigen is currently unknown. Sequencing was carried out using blood. This chain joins TRBV6-5 and TRBJ1-2, with D possibly being TRBD1 (5 bases). The receptor comes from a woman between 35 and 50 years old with Graves' ophthalmopathy. The CDR3 loop is CASSSPGGGYGYTF. The CDR3 region has the DNA TGTGCCAGCAGTTCCCCCGGGGGAGGCTATGGCTACACCTTC.